This T cell receptor beta chain was identified during a study of CD8+CD57+ T cells in acquired aplastic anemia. Study as a whole: Sorted CD4+ and CD8+ cells gave an average of approximately 3 ug of DNA. Study-wide results and caveats: Patients and controls were not found to differ significantly in CD8+ Simpson's diversity.

After removal of 10 bases from V and 4 bases from J, the junction contained 16 bases not matched to a gene. The CDR3 has 16 residues. Per germline, CDR1 ENHRY and CDR2 SYGVKD. Only patients with CD8+CD57+ cell expansion on flow cytometry were chosen for sequencing. All participating patients were living with severe acquired aplastic anemia. TCR beta VDJ and CDR3 were profiled, and genomic DNA was the template. TCRdb re-analysed the reads in MiXCR, keeping a single row per CDR3 protein. The table lists hundreds of thousands of distinct CDR3 sequences, about a third of them singletons. Details on this clonotype: Its antigen is not identified.

Sequencing input: sorted CD4+, CD8+, or CD8+CD57+ T cells (not recorded which) from PBMCs. The chain couples TRBV10-3 to TRBJ1-2, with 9 bases fitting TRBD1. The sequence was obtained from a human donor with aplastic anemia. CDR3 in amino acids: CASRMDRGELIYGYTF. CDR3 DNA sequence: TGTGCCAGCAGGATGGACAGGGGCGAACTCATCTATGGCTACACCTTC.